This T cell receptor beta chain was recorded in a study of blood T cell repertoires in COVID-19. Across the whole study: The study drew acute and convalescent COVID-19 samples from the United States, Italy and Spain. The analysed material was cDNA or gDNA that came from T cells, B-cell-depleted T cells, or PBMCs.

Authors' data handling: Reference gene primer amplification yielded estimated nucleated cell counts. Sequenced by immunoSEQ multiplex PCR; TCRdb stores in-frame clones only, minus some. V and J calls and clone size are those listed in that table; D and trimming were worked out from the DNA. The data hold over 85,000 clones, with around four fifths observed a single time. The CDR3 is made up of 15 amino acids. Germline CDR1 SGHNT, CDR2 YENEEA. Trimming took off 0 bases at V and 4 bases at J, with 10 bases between the two ends. This clone was found a few times. This receptor was obtained from a man aged 35 to 55 with active or convalescent COVID-19. The sequencing input was peripheral blood. The V gene is TRBV11-3, the J gene TRBJ1-3; no definite D call. The CDR3 sequence is CASSLDESRGNTIYF. The CDR3 region has the DNA TGTGCCAGCAGCTTAGATGAGTCGCGCGGAAACACCATATATTTT.